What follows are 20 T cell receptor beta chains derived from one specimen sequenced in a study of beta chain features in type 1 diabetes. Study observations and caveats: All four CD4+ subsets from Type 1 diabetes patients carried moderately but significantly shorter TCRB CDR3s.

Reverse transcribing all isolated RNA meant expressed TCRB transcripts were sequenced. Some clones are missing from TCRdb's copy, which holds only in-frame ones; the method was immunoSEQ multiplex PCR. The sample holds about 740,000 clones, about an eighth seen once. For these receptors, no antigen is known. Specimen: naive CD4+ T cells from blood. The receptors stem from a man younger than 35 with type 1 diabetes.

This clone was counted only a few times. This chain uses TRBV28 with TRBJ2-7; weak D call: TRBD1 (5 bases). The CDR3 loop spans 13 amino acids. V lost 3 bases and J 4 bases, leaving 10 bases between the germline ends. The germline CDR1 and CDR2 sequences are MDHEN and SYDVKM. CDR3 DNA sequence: TGTGCCAGCAGTTTGGACACTGTTTACGAGCAGTACTTC. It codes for CASSLDTVYEQYF.

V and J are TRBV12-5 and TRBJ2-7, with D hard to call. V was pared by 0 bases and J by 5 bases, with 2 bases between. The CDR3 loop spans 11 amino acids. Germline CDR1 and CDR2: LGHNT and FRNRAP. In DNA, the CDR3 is TGTGCTAGTGGTTTGGTACACGAGCAGTACTTC. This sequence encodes CASGLVHEQYF.

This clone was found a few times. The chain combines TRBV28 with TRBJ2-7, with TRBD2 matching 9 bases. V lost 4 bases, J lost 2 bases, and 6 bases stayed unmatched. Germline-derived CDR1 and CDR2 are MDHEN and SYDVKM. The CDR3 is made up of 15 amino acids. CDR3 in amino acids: CASSSPGTSPYEQYF. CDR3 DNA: TGTGCCAGCAGTTCCCCCGGGACTAGCCCCTACGAGCAGTACTTC.

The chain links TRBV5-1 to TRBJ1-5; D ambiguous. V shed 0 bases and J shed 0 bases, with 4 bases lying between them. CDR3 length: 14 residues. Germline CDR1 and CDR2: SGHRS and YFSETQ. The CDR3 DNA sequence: TGCGCCAGCAGCTTGGGCCATAGCAATCAGCCCCAGCATTTT. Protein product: CASSLGHSNQPQHF.

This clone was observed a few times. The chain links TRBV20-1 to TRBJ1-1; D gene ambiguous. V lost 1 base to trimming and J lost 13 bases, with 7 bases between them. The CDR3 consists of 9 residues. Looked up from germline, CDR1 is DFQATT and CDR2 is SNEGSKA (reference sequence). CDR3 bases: TGCAGTGCTAGAGTCGGGGTTTTCTTT. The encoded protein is CSARVGVFF.

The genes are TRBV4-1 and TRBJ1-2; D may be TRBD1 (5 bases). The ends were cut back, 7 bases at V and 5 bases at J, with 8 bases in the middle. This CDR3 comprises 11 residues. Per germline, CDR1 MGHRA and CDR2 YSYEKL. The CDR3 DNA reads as TGCGCCAGCACACGGGGGTATGGCTACACCTTC. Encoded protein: CASTRGYGYTF.

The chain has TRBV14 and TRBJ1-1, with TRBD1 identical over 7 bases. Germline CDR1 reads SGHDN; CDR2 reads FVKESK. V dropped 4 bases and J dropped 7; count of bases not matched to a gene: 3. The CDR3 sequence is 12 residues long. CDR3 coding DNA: TGTGCCAGCAGCCCGACAGGGTTTGAAGCTTTCTTT. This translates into CASSPTGFEAFF.

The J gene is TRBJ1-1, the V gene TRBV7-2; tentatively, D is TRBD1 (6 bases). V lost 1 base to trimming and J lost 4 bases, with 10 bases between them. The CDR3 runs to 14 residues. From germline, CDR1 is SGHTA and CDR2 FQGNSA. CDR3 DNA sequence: TGTGCCAGCAGCTTAGTTATGGGGGCCACTGAAGCTTTCTTT. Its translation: CASSLVMGATEAFF.

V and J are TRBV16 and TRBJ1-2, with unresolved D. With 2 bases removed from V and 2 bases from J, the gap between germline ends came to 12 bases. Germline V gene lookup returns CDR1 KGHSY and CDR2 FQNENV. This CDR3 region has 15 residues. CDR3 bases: TGTGCCAGCAGCCAAGATCAGGTCAGAAACTATGGCTACACCTTC. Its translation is CASSQDQVRNYGYTF.

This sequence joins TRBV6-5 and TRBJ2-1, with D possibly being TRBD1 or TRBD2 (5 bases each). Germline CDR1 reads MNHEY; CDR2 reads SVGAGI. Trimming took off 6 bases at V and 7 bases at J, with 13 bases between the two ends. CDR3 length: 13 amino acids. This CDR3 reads CASRRPGTNEQFF. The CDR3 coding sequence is TGTGCCAGCAGACGGCCCGGGACGAATGAGCAGTTCTTC.

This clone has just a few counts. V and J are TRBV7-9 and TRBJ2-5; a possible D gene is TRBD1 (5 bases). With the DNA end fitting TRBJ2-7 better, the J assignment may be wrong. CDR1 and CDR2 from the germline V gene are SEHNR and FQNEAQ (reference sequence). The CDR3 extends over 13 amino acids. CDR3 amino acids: CASSLLQGYEQYF. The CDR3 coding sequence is TGTGCCAGCAGCTTACTGCAGGGCTACGAGCAGTACTTC.

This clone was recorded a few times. The CDR3 nucleotides read TGTGCCAGCAGTTTGATGGGGTCGAACGAGCAGTACTTC. As protein: CASSLMGSNEQYF. The genes are TRBV28 and TRBJ2-7; D not resolved. Between the trimmed V and J ends, which lost 3 bases and 5 bases, there was a span of 11 bases. Germline V gene lookup returns CDR1 MDHEN and CDR2 SYDVKM. CDR3 size: 13 residues. Full variable domain (rest looked up from reference TRBV28 and TRBJ2-7): DVKVTQSSRYLVKRTGEKVFLECVQDMDHENMFWYRQDPGLGLRLIYFSYDVKMKEKGDIPEGYSVSREKKERFSLILESASTNQTSMYLCASSLMGSNEQYFGPGTRLTVT.

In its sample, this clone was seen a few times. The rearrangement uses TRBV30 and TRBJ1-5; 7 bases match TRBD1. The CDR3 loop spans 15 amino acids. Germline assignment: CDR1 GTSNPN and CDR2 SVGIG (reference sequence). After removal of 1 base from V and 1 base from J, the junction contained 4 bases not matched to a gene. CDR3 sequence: CAWSEGARSNQPQHF. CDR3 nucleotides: TGTGCCTGGAGTGAGGGGGCTAGGAGCAATCAGCCCCAGCATTTT.

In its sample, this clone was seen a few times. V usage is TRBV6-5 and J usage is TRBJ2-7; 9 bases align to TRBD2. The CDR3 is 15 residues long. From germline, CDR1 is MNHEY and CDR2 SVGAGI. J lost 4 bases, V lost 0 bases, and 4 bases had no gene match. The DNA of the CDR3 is TGTGCCAGCAGTTACTCGGCGGGGGGGCCGTACGAGCAGTACTTC. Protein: CASSYSAGGPYEQYF.

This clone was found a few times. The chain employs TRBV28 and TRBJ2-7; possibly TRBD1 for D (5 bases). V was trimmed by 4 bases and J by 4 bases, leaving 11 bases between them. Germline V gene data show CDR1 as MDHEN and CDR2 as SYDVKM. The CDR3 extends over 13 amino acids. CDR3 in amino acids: CASSSRVRYEQYF. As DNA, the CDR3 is TGTGCCAGCAGTTCCAGGGTAAGATACGAGCAGTACTTC. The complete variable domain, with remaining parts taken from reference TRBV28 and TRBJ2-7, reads DVKVTQSSRYLVKRTGEKVFLECVQDMDHENMFWYRQDPGLGLRLIYFSYDVKMKEKGDIPEGYSVSREKKERFSLILESASTNQTSMYLCASSSRVRYEQYFGPGTRLTVT.

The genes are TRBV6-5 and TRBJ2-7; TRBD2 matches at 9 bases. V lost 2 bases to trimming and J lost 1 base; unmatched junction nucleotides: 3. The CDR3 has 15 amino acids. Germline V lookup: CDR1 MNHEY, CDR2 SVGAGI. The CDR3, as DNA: TGTGCCAGCAGTTACCTAGCGGGGAGTTCCTACGAGCAGTACTTC. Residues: CASSYLAGSSYEQYF.

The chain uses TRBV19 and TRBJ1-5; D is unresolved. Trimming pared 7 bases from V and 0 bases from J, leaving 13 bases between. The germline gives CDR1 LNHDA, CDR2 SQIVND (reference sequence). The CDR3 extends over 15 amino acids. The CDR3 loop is CASTPVGISNQPQHF. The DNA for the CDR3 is TGTGCCAGTACCCCGGTGGGTATTAGCAATCAGCCCCAGCATTTT.

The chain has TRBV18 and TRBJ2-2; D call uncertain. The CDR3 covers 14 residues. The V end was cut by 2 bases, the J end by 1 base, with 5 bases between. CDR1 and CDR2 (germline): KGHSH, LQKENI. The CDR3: CASSPVKNTGELFF. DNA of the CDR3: TGTGCCAGCTCACCAGTCAAGAACACCGGGGAGCTGTTTTTT.

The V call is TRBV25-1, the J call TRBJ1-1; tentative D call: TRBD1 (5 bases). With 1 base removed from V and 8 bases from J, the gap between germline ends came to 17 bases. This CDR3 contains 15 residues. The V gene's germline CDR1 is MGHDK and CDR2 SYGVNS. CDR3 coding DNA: TGTGCCAGCAGTGAATCCTGGACTGGAGGGGAGGAAGCTTTCTTT. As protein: CASSESWTGGEEAFF.

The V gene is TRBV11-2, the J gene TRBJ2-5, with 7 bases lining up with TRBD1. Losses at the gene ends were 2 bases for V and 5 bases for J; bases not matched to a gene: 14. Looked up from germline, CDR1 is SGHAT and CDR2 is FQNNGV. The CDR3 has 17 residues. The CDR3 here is CASSLLGQAKAGETQYF. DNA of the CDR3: TGTGCCAGCAGCTTACTTGGACAGGCCAAAGCTGGGGAGACCCAGTACTTC.